This TCR beta chain was captured in a study of T cells and copy number aberrations in small-cell lung cancer. Assay: immunoSEQ multiplex PCR; the TCRdb copy retains only in-frame clones and omits some. In the table there are a few hundred clones, around 84% of which are singletons. All donors had upfront surgery, without preoperative chemotherapy or radiotherapy, and never received immunotherapy. This CDR3 is built from 12 residues. Germline V gives CDR1 SGDLS, CDR2 YYNGEE. About this clone: Distinct nucleotide sequences in the sample also encode this CDR3.

The receptor comes from a man aged 55 to 69 with small cell lung cancer. This chain joins TRBV9 and TRBJ2-7; perhaps D is TRBD1 or TRBD2 (6 bases each). The source material was tumor tissue. CDR3 residues: CASGGRGYEQYF. The DNA for the CDR3 is TGTGCTAGCGGTGGCAGGGGATACGAGCAGTACTTC.